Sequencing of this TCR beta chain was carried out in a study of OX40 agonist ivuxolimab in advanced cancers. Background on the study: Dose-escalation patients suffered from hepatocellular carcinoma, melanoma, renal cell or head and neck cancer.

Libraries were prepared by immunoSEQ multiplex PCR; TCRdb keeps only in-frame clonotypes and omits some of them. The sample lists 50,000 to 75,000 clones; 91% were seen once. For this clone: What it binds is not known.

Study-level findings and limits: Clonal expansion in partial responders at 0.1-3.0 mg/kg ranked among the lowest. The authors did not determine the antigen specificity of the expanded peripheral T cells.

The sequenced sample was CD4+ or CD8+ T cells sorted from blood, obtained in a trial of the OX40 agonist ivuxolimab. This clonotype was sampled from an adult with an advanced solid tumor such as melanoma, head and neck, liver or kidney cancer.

The CDR3 nucleotides read TGTGCCAGCACCGAACGGACTAGCGGGAGTTTTGAGCAGTTCTTC. Translated: CASTERTSGSFEQFF. The chain recombines TRBV6-6 with TRBJ2-1; the match to TRBD2 covers 13 bases. This CDR3 spans 15 amino acids. Germline CDR1 MNHNY, CDR2 SVGAGI (reference sequence). Unmatched junction bases numbered 9, after V lost 7 bases and J lost 9 bases.